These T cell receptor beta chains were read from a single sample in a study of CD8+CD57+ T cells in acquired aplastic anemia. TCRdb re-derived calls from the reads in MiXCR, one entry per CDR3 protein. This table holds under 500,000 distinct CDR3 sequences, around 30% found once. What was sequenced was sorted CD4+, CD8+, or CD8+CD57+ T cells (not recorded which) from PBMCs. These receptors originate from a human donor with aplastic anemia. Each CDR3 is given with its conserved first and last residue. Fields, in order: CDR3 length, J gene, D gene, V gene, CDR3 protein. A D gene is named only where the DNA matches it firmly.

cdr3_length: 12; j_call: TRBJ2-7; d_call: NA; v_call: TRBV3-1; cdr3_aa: CASSQESHEQYF
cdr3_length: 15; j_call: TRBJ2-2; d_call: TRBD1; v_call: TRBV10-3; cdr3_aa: CASSKGQGSTGELFF
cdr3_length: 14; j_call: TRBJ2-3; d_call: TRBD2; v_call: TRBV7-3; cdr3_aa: CASSLTTAGHTQYF
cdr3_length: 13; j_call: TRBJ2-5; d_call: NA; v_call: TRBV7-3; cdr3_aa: CASSQNPGETQYF
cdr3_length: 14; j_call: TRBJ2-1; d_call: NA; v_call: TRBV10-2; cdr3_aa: CASSWGNSYNEQFF
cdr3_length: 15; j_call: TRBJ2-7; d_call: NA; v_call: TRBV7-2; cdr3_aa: CASSLDGRGGYEQYF
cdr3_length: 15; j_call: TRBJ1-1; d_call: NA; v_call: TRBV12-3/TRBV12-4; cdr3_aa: CASSNTGTTNTEAFF
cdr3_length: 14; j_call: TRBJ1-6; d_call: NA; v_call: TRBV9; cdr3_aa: CASSVGSDNSPLHF
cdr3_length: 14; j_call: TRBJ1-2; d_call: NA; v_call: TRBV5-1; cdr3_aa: CASSLVAGSDGYTF
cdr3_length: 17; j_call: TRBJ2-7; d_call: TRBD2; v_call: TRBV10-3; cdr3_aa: CASRPPKRGPSSYEQYF
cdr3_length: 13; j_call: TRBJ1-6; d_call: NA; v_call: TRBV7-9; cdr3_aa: CASSLGIYSPLHF
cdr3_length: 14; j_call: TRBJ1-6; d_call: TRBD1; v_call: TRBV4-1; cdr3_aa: CAWKTGDHNSPLHF
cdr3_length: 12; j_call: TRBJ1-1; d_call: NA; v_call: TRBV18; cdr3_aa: CASSPLAAEAFF
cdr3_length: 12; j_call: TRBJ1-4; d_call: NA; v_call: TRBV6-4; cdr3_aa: CASSDSSGKLFF
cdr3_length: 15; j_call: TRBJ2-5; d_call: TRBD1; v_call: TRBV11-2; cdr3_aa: CASSYRQTGGETQYF
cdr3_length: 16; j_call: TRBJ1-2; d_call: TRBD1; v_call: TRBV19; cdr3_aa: CASSQPRTGNPHGYTF
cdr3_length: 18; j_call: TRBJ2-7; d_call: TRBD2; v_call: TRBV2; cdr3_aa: CASSQDGLAGGHVGEQYF
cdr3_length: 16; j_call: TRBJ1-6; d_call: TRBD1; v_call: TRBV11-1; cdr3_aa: CASSRSPGQYNSPPHF
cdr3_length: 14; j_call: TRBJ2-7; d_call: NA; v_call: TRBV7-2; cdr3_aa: CASSWTGSSYEQYF
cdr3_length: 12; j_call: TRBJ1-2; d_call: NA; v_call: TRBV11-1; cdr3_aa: CASSNYVGVRFF
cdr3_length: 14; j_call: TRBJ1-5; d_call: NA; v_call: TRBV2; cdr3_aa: CASRTGDSNQPQHF
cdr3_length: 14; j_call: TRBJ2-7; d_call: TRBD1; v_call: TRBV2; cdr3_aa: CASSGTGVLNEQYF
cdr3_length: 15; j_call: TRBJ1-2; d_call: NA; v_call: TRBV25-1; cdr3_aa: CASSEEGQGSHGYTF
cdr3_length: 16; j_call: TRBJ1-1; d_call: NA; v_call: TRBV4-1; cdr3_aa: CASSGAQLNMNTEAFF
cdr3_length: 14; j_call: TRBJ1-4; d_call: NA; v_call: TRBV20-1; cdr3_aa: CSASPAGSNEKLFF
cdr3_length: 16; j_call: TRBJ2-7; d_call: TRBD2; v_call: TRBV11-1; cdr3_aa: CASSPPGLAGVYEQYF
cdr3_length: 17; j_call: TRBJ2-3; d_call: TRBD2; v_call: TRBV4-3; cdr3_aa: CASSQGASGLGADTQYF
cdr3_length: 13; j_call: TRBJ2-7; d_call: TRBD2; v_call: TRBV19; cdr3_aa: CASGGRALYEQYF
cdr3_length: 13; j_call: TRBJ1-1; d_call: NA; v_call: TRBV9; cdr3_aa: CASSVDGRTEAFF
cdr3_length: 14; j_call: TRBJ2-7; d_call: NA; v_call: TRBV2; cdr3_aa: CASSEPDFTYEQYF
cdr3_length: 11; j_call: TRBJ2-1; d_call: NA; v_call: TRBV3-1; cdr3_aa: CASSRSGEQFF
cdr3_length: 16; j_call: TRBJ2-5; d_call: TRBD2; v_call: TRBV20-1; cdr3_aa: CSALTTSGGLLETQYF
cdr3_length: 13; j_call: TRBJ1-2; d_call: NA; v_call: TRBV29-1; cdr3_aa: CSVEDGINYGYTF
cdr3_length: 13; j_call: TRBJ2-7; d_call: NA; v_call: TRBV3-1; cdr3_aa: CASSQVAGGEQYF
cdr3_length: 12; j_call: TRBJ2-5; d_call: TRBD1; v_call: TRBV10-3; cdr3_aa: CATWETGGTQYF
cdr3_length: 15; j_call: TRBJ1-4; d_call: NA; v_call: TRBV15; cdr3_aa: CATSSGLGEGEKLFF
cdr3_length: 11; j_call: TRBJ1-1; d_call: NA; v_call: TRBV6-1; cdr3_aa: CASRKGGEAFF
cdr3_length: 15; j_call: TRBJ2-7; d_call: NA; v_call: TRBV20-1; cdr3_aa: CSAREGTLSRHEQYF
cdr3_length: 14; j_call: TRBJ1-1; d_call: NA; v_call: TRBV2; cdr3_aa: CARGKGNMNTEAFF
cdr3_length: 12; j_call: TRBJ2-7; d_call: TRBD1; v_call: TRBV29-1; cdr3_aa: CSTKQGRYEQYF
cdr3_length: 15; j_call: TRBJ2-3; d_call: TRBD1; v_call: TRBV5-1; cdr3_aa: CASGLTGGITDTQYF
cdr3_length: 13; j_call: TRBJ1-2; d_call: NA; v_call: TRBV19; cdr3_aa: CASSMDRLYGYTF
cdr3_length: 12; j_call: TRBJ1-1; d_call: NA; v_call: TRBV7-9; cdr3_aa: CASRRKNTEAFF